The present TCR beta chain was sequenced within a study of blood T cell repertoires in COVID-19. Sequenced by immunoSEQ multiplex PCR; TCRdb stores in-frame clones only, minus some. There are about 240,000 clones in the sample; around 87% occur only once, and around 6.9% lies in the top ten. This CDR3 spans 16 amino acids. With V trimmed by 4 bases and J by 2 bases, 6 bases remained unmatched. The germline V gene encodes CDR1 MNHNY and CDR2 SVGAGI (reference sequence). The rearrangement joins TRBV6-6 to TRBJ2-7; TRBD2 matches 12 bases. The sample consisted of peripheral blood. This TCR came from a man between 60 and 70 years old who had recovered from COVID-19. CDR3 sequence: CASSFGLAGRPYEQYF. The CDR3 coding sequence is TGTGCCAGCAGTTTCGGACTAGCGGGGCGTCCCTACGAGCAGTACTTC.